The 16 T cell receptor beta chains reported below all come from one sample, sequenced in a study of Ad26.COV2.S vaccination and SARS-CoV-2 variants. TCRdb's copy holds only in-frame clones and misses some; the assay was immunoSEQ multiplex PCR. The sample has about 440,000 clones; around 91% are singletons. Stated treatment: approximately 18 received Ad26.COV2.S at low or high dose, single or two shots; about 5 received placebo; per-sample allocation not given. Samples were taken on day 63 after the first vaccine or placebo injection. The input for sequencing was peripheral blood, taken in a trial of Ad26.COV2.S vaccine versus placebo. Receptors were obtained from a person aged 18-65 years who received the Ad26.COV2.S COVID-19 vaccine or a placebo.

This chain uses TRBV2 with TRBJ2-1, with D possibly being TRBD1 (5 bases). The CDR3 runs to 13 residues. The ends were cut back, 8 bases at V and 4 bases at J, with 12 bases in the middle. The germline V gene encodes CDR1 SNHLY and CDR2 FYNNEI. The CDR3 DNA sequence: TGTGCCAGCGGCAGGGCAGTTTACAATGAGCAGTTCTTC. This encodes CASGRAVYNEQFF.

The chain couples TRBV28 to TRBJ2-1, with D possibly matching TRBD2 (6 bases). With 7 bases removed from V and 9 bases from J, the gap between germline ends came to 13 bases. The CDR3 has 12 residues. The germline V gene has CDR1 MDHEN and CDR2 SYDVKM. CDR3 loop: CASTRGVGEQFF. As DNA, the CDR3 is TGTGCCAGCACCCGCGGGGTTGGTGAGCAGTTCTTC.

The rearrangement joins TRBV11-2 to TRBJ2-4, with unresolved D. CDR3 length: 12 residues. V was trimmed by 0 bases and J by 9 bases, leaving 6 bases between them. CDR1 is SGHAT and CDR2 is FQNNGV in the germline V gene. CDR3 protein: CASSLDGPIQYF. CDR3 DNA sequence: TGTGCCAGCAGCTTAGATGGGCCCATTCAGTACTTC.

The V and J genes are TRBV7-9 and TRBJ2-7, with 8 bases identical to TRBD1. Unmatched junction bases numbered 6, after V lost 2 bases and J lost 6 bases. In germline, CDR1 is SEHNR, CDR2 FQNEAQ (reference sequence). The CDR3 runs 14 residues. The CDR3 sequence: CASSLSQGASEQYF. DNA of the CDR3: TGTGCCAGCAGCTTAAGTCAGGGGGCTAGCGAGCAGTACTTC.

The chain uses TRBV28 and TRBJ1-6; D may be TRBD1 (5 bases). CDR1 MDHEN and CDR2 SYDVKM come from the germline V gene. The CDR3 spans 15 residues. V was pared by 5 bases and J by 10 bases, with 18 bases between. The chain's CDR3 is CASSPIRQNGSPLHF. CDR3 nucleotides: TGTGCCAGCAGTCCCATCCGACAGAACGGATCACCCCTCCACTTT.

On this clone itself: The same CDR3 also results from other DNA sequences found in this sample. V and J are TRBV5-1 and TRBJ2-5, with a possible D match to TRBD2 (5 bases). The germline V gene encodes CDR1 SGHRS and CDR2 YFSETQ. The CDR3 runs to 13 residues. V gave up 0 bases and J gave up 4 bases, with 7 bases separating them. In DNA form, the CDR3 reads TGCGCCAGCAGCTTGGCCGGGGTAGAGACCCAGTACTTC. It translates to CASSLAGVETQYF. The complete variable domain, with remaining parts taken from reference TRBV5-1 and TRBJ2-5, reads KAGVTQTPRYLIKTRGQQVTLSCSPISGHRSVSWYQQTPGQGLQFLFEYFSETQRNKGNFPGRFSGRQFSNSRSEMNVSTLELGDSALYLCASSLAGVETQYFGPGTRLLVL.

This chain links TRBV28 with TRBJ1-1; 7 bases align to TRBD1. Per the germline V gene, CDR1 is MDHEN and CDR2 is SYDVKM. After removal of 5 bases from V and 4 bases from J, the junction contained 10 bases not matched to a gene. The CDR3 contains 15 residues. CDR3 in amino acids: CASSPTDRRRTEAFF. Written as DNA, the CDR3 is TGTGCCAGCAGTCCAACGGACAGGAGACGCACTGAAGCTTTCTTT.

The count of this clone is one. The rearrangement joins TRBV28 to TRBJ2-2; D may be TRBD2 (6 bases). The length of the CDR3 is 15 residues. In germline, CDR1 is MDHEN, CDR2 SYDVKM. Trimming took off 2 bases at V and 12 bases at J, with 19 bases between the two ends. CDR3 nucleotide sequence: TGTGCCAGCAGTTTAGGTTGGGGGGAACTGAGGAAGCTGTTTTTT. It translates to CASSLGWGELRKLFF.

The chain uses TRBV3-1 (or the pseudogene TRBV3-2) and TRBJ1-5, with D perhaps TRBD1 (6 bases). CDR3 size: 17 residues. Germline V gene data show CDR1 as LGHDT and CDR2 as YNNKEL (reference sequence). V was clipped by 1 base and J by 6 bases, with 19 bases between them. This CDR3 reads CASSQGSRGAMSQPQHF. The CDR3 DNA reads TGTGCCAGCAGCCAAGGGAGCAGGGGCGCAATGAGTCAGCCCCAGCATTTT.

This rearrangement joins TRBV28 to TRBJ1-6; TRBD1 is a possible D gene (6 bases). The CDR3 runs 14 residues. Trimming left V 6 bases short and J 9 bases short, with 15 bases between. The germline V gene has CDR1 MDHEN and CDR2 SYDVKM. Here the CDR3 reads CASRLLGTISPLHF. In nucleotides, the CDR3 is TGTGCCAGCAGACTACTCGGGACAATTTCACCCCTCCACTTT.

This clone was seen a single time. The rearrangement uses TRBV7-5 and TRBJ1-4. TRBV7-5 is a pseudogene. The CDR3 has 15 residues. The CDR3 loop reads CARSILTGWNEKLFF. CDR3 nucleotide sequence: TGTGCCAGAAGCATACTGACCGGGTGGAATGAAAAACTGTTTTTT.

V and J are TRBV20-1 and TRBJ2-1; D gene uncertain. CDR1 and CDR2 (germline): DFQATT, SNEGSKA (reference sequence). The CDR3 is 12 amino acids. V was trimmed by 3 bases and J by 8 bases, leaving 11 bases between them. CDR3 nucleotides: TGCAGTGCTAGTACGGGTACGGATGAGCAGTTCTTC. Its protein product is CSASTGTDEQFF.

V gene TRBV6-2 or TRBV6-3 combines with J gene TRBJ2-1; D gene unclear. The CDR3 consists of 15 residues. Trimming took off 6 bases at V and 2 bases at J, with 14 bases between the two ends. Germline-derived CDR1 and CDR2 are MNHEY and SVGEGT. CDR3 sequence: CASSSRLSPYNEQFF. CDR3 sequence (DNA): TGTGCCAGCAGCTCCCGACTGTCTCCCTACAATGAGCAGTTCTTC.

V gene TRBV5-1 combines with J gene TRBJ2-2, with 11 bases fitting TRBD1. The length of the CDR3 is 15 residues. With 5 bases clipped from V and 4 bases from J, the junction kept 4 bases outside the gene matches. CDR1 and CDR2 from the germline V gene are SGHRS and YFSETQ. The CDR3 region has the DNA TGCGCCAGCAGTTCCGGGACAGGGGGCACCGGGGAGCTGTTTTTT. Amino acid sequence: CASSSGTGGTGELFF.

The chain uses TRBV5-1 and TRBJ2-7; TRBD1 might be the D (6 bases). Looked up from germline, CDR1 is SGHRS and CDR2 is YFSETQ. This CDR3 is 14 amino acids long. Trimming cost V 4 bases and J 3 bases, with 14 bases left between them. CDR3 sequence: CASSRRRQDYEQYF. The CDR3 nucleotides read TGCGCCAGCAGCCGGCGAAGACAGGACTACGAGCAGTACTTC.

The chain joins TRBV6-1 to TRBJ2-7; 7 bases are a match to TRBD2. The CDR3 is made up of 16 amino acids. Unmatched junction bases numbered 14, after V lost 3 bases and J lost 6 bases. Germline assignment: CDR1 MNHNS and CDR2 SASEGT. DNA for the CDR3: TGTGCCAGCAGTGACCCCATGGGGGACTACCGCTCCGAGCAGTACTTC. Translating gives CASSDPMGDYRSEQYF.